What follows are 17 T cell receptor beta chains derived from one specimen sequenced in a study of T cell responses to AZD1222 COVID-19 vaccine. This table comes from immunoSEQ multiplex PCR, and its TCRdb copy is limited to in-frame clones, with some not included. The sample has approximately 100,000 clones, roughly 89% seen once. Sample: peripheral blood, taken on day 0 of AZD1222 vaccination. The receptors derive from an adult in good health.

This clone has just one count. The rearrangement joins TRBV7-2 to TRBJ2-3; either TRBD1 or TRBD2 may supply D (6 bases each). CDR3 length: 16 residues. Germline V gene sequence: CDR1 SGHTA, CDR2 FQGNSA. V lost 5 bases and J 5 bases, leaving 20 bases between the germline ends. In DNA, the CDR3 is TGTGCCAGCAGCGTCTCCGGAGGAGGGGGAGTAGATACGCAGTATTTT. Its protein is CASSVSGGGGVDTQYF.

The rearrangement uses TRBV5-4 and TRBJ1-2; D is possibly TRBD1 (6 bases). With 0 bases removed from V and 3 bases from J, the gap between germline ends came to 18 bases. Germline CDR1 SGHNT, CDR2 YYREEE (reference sequence). CDR3 length equals 17 residues. The CDR3 nucleotides read TGTGCCAGCAGCTTGGCCAGGGGTGGGTCTGACCACTATGGCTACACCTTC. Protein: CASSLARGGSDHYGYTF.

This chain joins TRBV5-1 and TRBJ2-2; 10 bases line up with TRBD2. The V and J ends lost 0 bases and 0 bases, in that order; junction bases with no gene match: 5. The V gene's germline CDR1 is SGHRS and CDR2 YFSETQ. There are 18 residues in the CDR3. CDR3 in amino acids: CASSLGPTSGTNTGELFF. CDR3 nucleotides: TGCGCCAGCAGCTTGGGTCCCACTAGCGGGACGAACACCGGGGAGCTGTTTTTT.

This clone appeared once. The gene calls are TRBV5-1 and TRBJ2-7; TRBD1 or TRBD2 may be the D gene (5 bases each). The germline gives CDR1 SGHRS, CDR2 YFSETQ. V was shortened by 2 bases and J by 1 base, with 13 bases between the two germline ends. The CDR3 totals 15 residues. This CDR3 is CASSFLRDGSYEQYF. Written as DNA, the CDR3 is TGCGCCAGCAGCTTTCTCCGGGACGGTTCCTACGAGCAGTACTTC.

This clone occurred once. The chain links TRBV19 to TRBJ2-1, with no clear D. Germline CDR1 LNHDA, CDR2 SQIVND (reference sequence). This CDR3 contains 13 residues. V lost 6 bases and J 9 bases, leaving 15 bases between the germline ends. CDR3 loop: CASRSPPDLEQFF. Here the CDR3 DNA reads TGTGCCAGTAGATCTCCACCGGACCTTGAGCAGTTCTTC.

The chain joins TRBV5-1 to TRBJ2-7; D possibly corresponds to TRBD1 (6 bases). Germline V gives CDR1 SGHRS, CDR2 YFSETQ. This CDR3 is built from 14 residues. V was shortened by 3 bases and J by 2 bases, with 12 bases between the two germline ends. The CDR3 region is CASSSGTLAYEQYF. The CDR3 DNA follows: TGCGCCAGCAGCTCCGGGACACTCGCCTACGAGCAGTACTTC. Drawing the rest from reference TRBV5-1 and TRBJ2-7, the complete variable domain is KAGVTQTPRYLIKTRGQQVTLSCSPISGHRSVSWYQQTPGQGLQFLFEYFSETQRNKGNFPGRFSGRQFSNSRSEMNVSTLELGDSALYLCASSSGTLAYEQYFGPGTRLTVT.

Only one count was recorded for this clone. The sample holds other DNA sequences that translate to the same CDR3. The V and J genes are TRBV28 and TRBJ2-1, with D uncertain. The CDR3 runs to 11 residues. V dropped 4 bases and J dropped 4 bases, with 2 bases sitting between them. In germline, CDR1 is MDHEN, CDR2 SYDVKM. CDR3 region: CASSSYNEQFF. The CDR3 DNA sequence: TGTGCCAGCAGTTCATACAATGAGCAGTTCTTC. Full variable domain (remainder filled in from reference TRBV28 and TRBJ2-1): DVKVTQSSRYLVKRTGEKVFLECVQDMDHENMFWYRQDPGLGLRLIYFSYDVKMKEKGDIPEGYSVSREKKERFSLILESASTNQTSMYLCASSSYNEQFFGPGTRLTVL.

The gene calls are TRBV11-2 and TRBJ2-7; D might be TRBD2 (7 bases). Looked up from germline, CDR1 is SGHAT and CDR2 is FQNNGV. Deletions cut 1 base from V and 5 bases from J, with 12 bases between. CDR3 length equals 14 residues. CDR3 nucleotides: TGTGCCAGCAGCTTAGTAAGGGGGGGTAACGAGCAGTACTTC. Encoded protein: CASSLVRGGNEQYF. The full variable domain, completed using reference TRBV11-2 and TRBJ2-7, is EAGVAQSPRYKIIEKRQSVAFWCNPISGHATLYWYQQILGQGPKLLIQFQNNGVVDDSQLPKDRFSAERLKGVDSTLKIQPAKLEDSAVYLCASSLVRGGNEQYFGPGTRLTVT.

V and J are TRBV11-2 and TRBJ1-2; tentative D call: TRBD1 (5 bases). Germline CDR1 reads SGHAT; CDR2 reads FQNNGV. Trimming removed 5 bases at V and 0 bases at J, with 13 bases between. This CDR3 region has 15 residues. CDR3 sequence reads: CASSQGAPANYGYTF. The CDR3 DNA sequence: TGTGCCAGCAGCCAGGGAGCGCCAGCTAACTATGGCTACACCTTC. Complete variable domain (other parts from reference TRBV11-2 and TRBJ1-2): EAGVAQSPRYKIIEKRQSVAFWCNPISGHATLYWYQQILGQGPKLLIQFQNNGVVDDSQLPKDRFSAERLKGVDSTLKIQPAKLEDSAVYLCASSQGAPANYGYTFGSGTRLTVV.

The chain combines TRBV6-5 with TRBJ2-3; 11 positions agree with TRBD2. CDR1 is MNHEY and CDR2 is SVGAGI in the germline V gene. J was trimmed by 6 bases and V by 6 bases; bases with no gene match: 5. The CDR3 loop spans 14 amino acids. The CDR3 region has the DNA TGTGCCAGCAGAACACTAGCGGGGGATGATACGCAGTATTTT. Amino acids: CASRTLAGDDTQYF.

The chain is built from TRBV2 and TRBJ1-2; no clear D. V shed 11 bases and J shed 1 base, with 14 bases lying between them. This CDR3 has 13 residues. Germline CDR1 and CDR2: SNHLY and FYNNEI. The CDR3 loop reads CAWRAEINYGYTF. The CDR3 DNA reads TGTGCCTGGAGGGCAGAGATTAACTATGGCTACACCTTC.

The genes are TRBV4-1 and TRBJ2-7; 12 nucleotides agree with TRBD2. From germline, CDR1 is MGHRA and CDR2 YSYEKL. Trimming took 4 bases from V and 0 from J; bases not matched to a gene: 4. The CDR3 runs 16 residues. CDR3 region: CASSPLAGGSSYEQYF. The CDR3 DNA follows: TGCGCCAGCAGCCCCCTAGCGGGGGGGAGCTCCTACGAGCAGTACTTC.

The V and J genes are TRBV18 and TRBJ2-3; TRBD2 aligns across 10 bases. The junction had 17 bases not matched to a gene; V was cut back by 5 bases and J by 6 bases. The germline V gene encodes CDR1 KGHSH and CDR2 LQKENI. CDR3 length equals 18 residues. CDR3 protein: CASSMVVRAGGISDTQYF. As DNA, the CDR3 is TGTGCCAGCTCAATGGTCGTGCGAGCGGGAGGGATTTCGGATACGCAGTATTTT.

The rearrangement joins TRBV6-5 to TRBJ2-7; D not certain. The length of the CDR3 is 10 residues. Trimming took off 11 bases at V and 5 bases at J, with 10 bases between the two ends. In germline, CDR1 is MNHEY, CDR2 SVGAGI. CDR3: CAPVVHEQYF. Written as DNA, the CDR3 is TGTGCCCCCGTTGTGCACGAGCAGTACTTC.

The genes are TRBV11-3 and TRBJ1-1, with a weak D call TRBD1 (6 bases). Trimming cost V 1 base and J 0 bases, with 9 bases left between them. Germline V gene lookup returns CDR1 SGHNT and CDR2 YENEEA. The CDR3 is 15 residues long. In nucleotides, the CDR3 is TGTGCCAGCAGCTTAGGTGGACAGTTGAACACTGAAGCTTTCTTT. Protein sequence: CASSLGGQLNTEAFF.

V is TRBV18 and J is TRBJ1-4; D is ambiguous. Germline CDR1 KGHSH, CDR2 LQKENI. V dropped 3 bases and J dropped 2 bases, with 10 bases sitting between them. This CDR3 spans 15 amino acids. The CDR3 DNA reads as TGTGCCAGCTCACCGCGGGTTGGGACTAATGAAAAACTGTTTTTT. This encodes CASSPRVGTNEKLFF.

The chain employs TRBV28 and TRBJ1-5; D unclear. Trimming removed 5 bases at V and 2 bases at J, with 7 bases between. The CDR3 length is 13 residues. Germline-derived CDR1 and CDR2 are MDHEN and SYDVKM. The CDR3 DNA sequence: TGTGCCAGCAGTATTGAGGGCAATCAGCCCCAGCATTTT. Encoded protein: CASSIEGNQPQHF.